These 14 T cell receptor beta chains share one sample of origin, sequenced in a study of shared clonotypes between healthy human individuals. TCRdb's copy holds only in-frame clones and misses some; the assay was immunoSEQ multiplex PCR. The sample yields under 200,000 clones, about 93% seen once. The sample was naive CD4+ T cells sorted from blood. Subset here: CD45RA+ positively selected. These receptors all stem from a woman aged 25 to 39 in good health.

The genes are TRBV2 and TRBJ2-5; D perhaps matches TRBD1 (6 bases). The DNA end favors TRBJ2-7, so the J call may be wrong. The CDR3 covers 12 residues. Germline V gives CDR1 SNHLY, CDR2 FYNNEI. Written as DNA, the CDR3 is TGTGCCGGCCGGGACATGACCTACGAGCAGTACTTC. Protein: CAGRDMTYEQYF.

The chain is built from TRBV29-1 and TRBJ2-1; the D is unclear. Germline CDR1 and CDR2: SQVTM and ANQGSEA. There are 14 residues in the CDR3. V was pared by 8 bases and J by 2 bases, with 16 bases between. CDR3 amino acids: CSTNRIGAYNEQFF. The CDR3 DNA follows: TGCAGCACAAACCGAATTGGGGCCTACAATGAGCAGTTCTTC.

V and J are TRBV9 and TRBJ2-1, with 8 bases identical to TRBD2. CDR1 is SGDLS and CDR2 is YYNGEE in the germline V gene. The CDR3 length is 15 residues. The junction had 2 bases not matched to a gene; V was cut back by 2 bases and J by 1 base. As DNA, the CDR3 is TGTGCCAGCAGCGTTCTAGCGGGTTCCTACAATGAGCAGTTCTTC. Its translation: CASSVLAGSYNEQFF. The full variable domain, rest sourced from reference TRBV9 and TRBJ2-1, is DSGVTQTPKHLITATGQRVTLRCSPRSGDLSVYWYQQSLDQGLQFLIQYYNGEERAKGNILERFSAQQFPDLHSELNLSSLELGDSALYFCASSVLAGSYNEQFFGPGTRLTVL.

This clone has only one observation. V usage is TRBV5-1 and J usage is TRBJ2-6; 10 bases agree with TRBD2. Trimming removed 2 bases from V and 2 bases from J; junction bases left unmatched: 1. CDR3 size: 16 residues. Germline CDR1 and CDR2: SGHRS and YFSETQ. DNA for the CDR3: TGCGCCAGCAGCTTACTAGCGGGAACTGGGGCCAACGTCCTGACTTTC. It encodes CASSLLAGTGANVLTF.

This chain links TRBV7-9 with TRBJ2-3; D is perhaps TRBD1 or TRBD2 (6 bases each). Trimming removed 5 bases from V and 3 bases from J, with 18 bases in between. CDR3 length equals 16 residues. Germline loops: CDR1 SEHNR, CDR2 FQNEAQ (reference sequence). The DNA of the CDR3 is TGTGCCAGCAGCCTGGGACCCGGGGGCGGAACAGATACGCAGTATTTT. Encoded protein: CASSLGPGGGTDTQYF.

The J gene is TRBJ1-5, the V gene TRBV28; TRBD1 aligns across 12 bases. Losses at the gene ends were 6 bases for V and 0 bases for J; bases not matched to a gene: 6. Germline V CDR1 and CDR2: MDHEN, SYDVKM. The CDR3 is made up of 17 amino acids. CDR3 nucleotides: TGTGCCAGCAGGGCTGGGACAGGGGGCGGTAGCAATCAGCCCCAGCATTTT. Its translation is CASRAGTGGGSNQPQHF.

V gene TRBV4-1 combines with J gene TRBJ1-2; D remains ambiguous. The CDR3 loop spans 15 amino acids. V lost 2 bases and J 6 bases, leaving 16 bases between the germline ends. CDR1 is MGHRA, CDR2 YSYEKL, per germline. The CDR3 spells CASSQPGTSGHGYTF. Written as DNA, the CDR3 is TGCGCCAGCAGCCAACCCGGAACATCGGGCCATGGCTACACCTTC.

This sequence joins TRBV28 and TRBJ2-3; D gene ambiguous. CDR1 is MDHEN, CDR2 SYDVKM, per germline. Trimming removed 10 bases at V and 1 base at J, with 15 bases between. The CDR3 runs to 14 residues. The CDR3 sequence is CATQPGSGTDTQYF. CDR3 DNA sequence: TGTGCCACCCAGCCGGGCAGTGGCACAGATACGCAGTATTTT.

The rearrangement joins TRBV7-2 to TRBJ1-1; unclear D gene. The CDR3 contains 15 residues. Looked up from germline, CDR1 is SGHTA and CDR2 is FQGNSA. V shed 0 bases and J shed 4 bases, with 12 bases lying between them. The chain's CDR3 is CASSLAGQVGTEAFF. CDR3 DNA: TGTGCCAGCAGCTTAGCTGGGCAGGTTGGCACTGAAGCTTTCTTT. Using reference TRBV7-2 and TRBJ1-1 for the parts outside the CDR3, the full variable domain is GAGVSQSPSNKVTEKGKDVELRCDPISGHTALYWYRQSLGQGLEFLIYFQGNSAPDKSGLPSDRFSAERTGGSVSTLTIQRTQQEDSAVYLCASSLAGQVGTEAFFGQGTRLTVV.

CDR3 sequence (DNA): TGTGCCAGCAGTGTCTTTTACGAGCAGTACTTC. It yields the protein CASSVFYEQYF. The V call is TRBV2, the J call TRBJ2-7; the D is unclear. Trimming pared 4 bases from V and 4 bases from J, leaving 5 bases between. CDR3 length: 11 residues. CDR1 SNHLY and CDR2 FYNNEI come from the germline V gene.

The chain joins TRBV21-1 to TRBJ1-5. TRBV21-1 is a listed pseudogene. The CDR3 covers 16 residues. CDR3 amino acids: CASSKSEGGSNQPQHF. DNA of the CDR3: TGTGCCAGCAGCAAGTCGGAGGGAGGCTCAAATCAGCCCCAGCATTTT.

The chain has TRBV19 and TRBJ1-1; D remains ambiguous. Germline V gives CDR1 LNHDA, CDR2 SQIVND (reference sequence). Deletions cut 6 bases from V and 0 bases from J, with 11 bases between. The CDR3 has 14 residues. CDR3 region: CASSRPPVNTEAFF. CDR3 nucleotides: TGTGCCAGTAGCAGACCCCCAGTGAACACTGAAGCTTTCTTT.

The CDR3 region is CASSIVSVRGTNTEAFF. The CDR3 DNA reads TGTGCCAGTAGTATAGTCTCAGTGAGGGGGACGAACACTGAAGCTTTCTTT. This rearrangement joins TRBV19 to TRBJ1-1, with D perhaps matching TRBD1 (6 bases). The CDR3 totals 17 residues. From germline, CDR1 is LNHDA and CDR2 SQIVND (reference sequence). Trimming removed 1 base from V and 1 base from J, with 16 bases in between.

The sample holds a few counts of this clone. The chain uses TRBV18 and TRBJ2-6; tentatively, D is TRBD1 (5 bases). V was cut by 4 bases and J by 6 bases, with 10 bases left in between. This CDR3 spans 14 amino acids. Germline V gene lookup returns CDR1 KGHSH and CDR2 LQKENI. CDR3 DNA sequence: TGTGCCAGCTCACAGGGGAACGAGGCCAACGTCCTGACTTTC. Residues: CASSQGNEANVLTF.